The T cell receptor beta chain described here comes from a study of shared clonotypes between healthy human individuals. Trimming removed 8 bases at V and 4 bases at J, with 14 bases between. There are 13 residues in the CDR3. CDR1 is MNHNS and CDR2 is SASEGT in the germline V gene. Per the authors' pipeline: Filtering differed for immunoSEQ, which gave only junction sequences without quality scores. The assay was immunoSEQ multiplex PCR, and TCRdb's table has in-frame clones only and misses some. From that table come the V and J calls and clone size; the DNA was used to work out D and trimming. This table has 2 million to 2.5 million clones, approximately 93% appearing once.

The chain couples TRBV6-1 to TRBJ1-1; D uncertain. Sequencing input: naive CD4+ T cells from PBMCs. Subset reported: CD45RA+ positively selected. The receptor's source is a man between 18 and 35 years old in good health. Some clones in this sample may be carry-over from other donors' samples. The chain's CDR3 is CASAWGNPTEAFF. In DNA, the CDR3 is TGTGCCAGCGCCTGGGGAAACCCCACTGAAGCTTTCTTT.